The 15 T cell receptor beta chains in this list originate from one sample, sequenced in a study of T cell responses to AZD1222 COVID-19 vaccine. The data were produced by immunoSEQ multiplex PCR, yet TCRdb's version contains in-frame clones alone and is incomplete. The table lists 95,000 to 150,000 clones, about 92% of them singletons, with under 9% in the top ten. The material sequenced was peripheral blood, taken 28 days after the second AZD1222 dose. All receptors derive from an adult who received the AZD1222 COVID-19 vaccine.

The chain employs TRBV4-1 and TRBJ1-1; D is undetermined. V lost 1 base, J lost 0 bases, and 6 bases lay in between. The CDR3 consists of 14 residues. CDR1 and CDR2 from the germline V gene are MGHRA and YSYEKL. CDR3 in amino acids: CASSQGTLNTEAFF. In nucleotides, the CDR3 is TGCGCCAGCAGCCAAGGAACATTGAACACTGAAGCTTTCTTT.

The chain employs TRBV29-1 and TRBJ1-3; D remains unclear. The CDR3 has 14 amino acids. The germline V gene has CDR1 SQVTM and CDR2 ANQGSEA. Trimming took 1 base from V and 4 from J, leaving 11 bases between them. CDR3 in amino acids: CSVEVWGSGNTIYF. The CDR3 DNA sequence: TGCAGCGTTGAAGTCTGGGGTTCCGGAAACACCATATATTTT.

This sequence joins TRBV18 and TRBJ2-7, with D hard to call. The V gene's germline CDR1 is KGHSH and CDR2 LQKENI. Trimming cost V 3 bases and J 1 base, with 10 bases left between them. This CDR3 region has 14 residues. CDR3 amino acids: CASSPPGRSYEQYF. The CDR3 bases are TGTGCCAGCTCACCCCCAGGCCGGTCCTACGAGCAGTACTTC.

Here the CDR3 DNA reads TGTGCCAGCAGCAAATCGGGGACACTGACCTACAATGAGCAGTTCTTC. Its protein is CASSKSGTLTYNEQFF. The chain carries TRBV21-1 and TRBJ2-1; TRBD1 is the table's D call and was not checked against the DNA. TRBV21-1 is described as a pseudogene. CDR3 length: 16 amino acids.

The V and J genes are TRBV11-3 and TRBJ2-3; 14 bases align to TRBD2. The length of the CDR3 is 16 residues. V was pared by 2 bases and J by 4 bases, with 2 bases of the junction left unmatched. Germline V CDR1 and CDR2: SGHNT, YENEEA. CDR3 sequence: CASSLRGLAGADTQYF. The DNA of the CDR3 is TGTGCCAGCAGCTTACGGGGACTAGCGGGAGCAGATACGCAGTATTTT.

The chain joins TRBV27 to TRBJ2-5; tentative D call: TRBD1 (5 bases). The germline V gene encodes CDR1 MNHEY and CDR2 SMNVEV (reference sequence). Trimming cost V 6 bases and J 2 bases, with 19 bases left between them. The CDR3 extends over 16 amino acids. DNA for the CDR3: TGTGCCAGCAGATCAACAGGAATAACCTGGCAAGAGACCCAGTACTTC. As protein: CASRSTGITWQETQYF.

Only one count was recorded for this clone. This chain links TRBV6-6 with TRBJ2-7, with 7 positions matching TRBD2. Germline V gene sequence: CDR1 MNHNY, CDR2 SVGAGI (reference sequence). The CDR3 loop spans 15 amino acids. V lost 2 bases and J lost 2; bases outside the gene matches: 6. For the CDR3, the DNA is TGTGCCAGCAGTTACGGCGGGACTAAGACCTACGAGCAGTACTTC. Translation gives CASSYGGTKTYEQYF.

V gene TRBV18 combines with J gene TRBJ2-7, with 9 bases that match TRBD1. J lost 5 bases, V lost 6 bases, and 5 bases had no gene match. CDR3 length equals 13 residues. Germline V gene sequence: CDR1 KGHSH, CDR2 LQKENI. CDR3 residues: CASSLGQGHEQYF. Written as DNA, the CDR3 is TGTGCCAGCTCCCTGGGACAGGGCCACGAGCAGTACTTC.

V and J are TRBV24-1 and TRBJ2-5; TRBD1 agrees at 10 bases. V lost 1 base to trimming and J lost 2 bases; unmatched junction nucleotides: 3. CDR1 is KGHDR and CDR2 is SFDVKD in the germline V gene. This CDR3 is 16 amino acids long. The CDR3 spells CATSDLGTGVQETQYF. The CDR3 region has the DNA TGTGCCACCAGTGATTTAGGGACAGGGGTTCAAGAGACCCAGTACTTC.

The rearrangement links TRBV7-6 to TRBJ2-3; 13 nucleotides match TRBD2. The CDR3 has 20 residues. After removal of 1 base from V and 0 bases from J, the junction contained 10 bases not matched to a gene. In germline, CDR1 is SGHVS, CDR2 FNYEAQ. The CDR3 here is CASSLDWGTSGETSTDTQYF. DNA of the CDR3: TGTGCCAGCAGCTTAGACTGGGGGACTAGCGGGGAAACTAGCACAGATACGCAGTATTTT.

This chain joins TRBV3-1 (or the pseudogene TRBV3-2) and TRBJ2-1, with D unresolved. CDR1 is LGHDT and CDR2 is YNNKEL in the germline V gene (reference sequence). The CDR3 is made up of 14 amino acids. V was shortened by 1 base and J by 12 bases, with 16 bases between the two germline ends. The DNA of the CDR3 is TGTGCCAGCAGCCAAGCCGGTTGGGTGGTGGGGCAGTTCTTC. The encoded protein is CASSQAGWVVGQFF.

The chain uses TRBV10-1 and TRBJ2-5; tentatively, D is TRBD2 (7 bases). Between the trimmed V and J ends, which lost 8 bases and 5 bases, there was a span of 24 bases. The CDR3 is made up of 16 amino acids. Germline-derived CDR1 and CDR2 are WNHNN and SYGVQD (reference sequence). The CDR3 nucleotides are TGCGCCAGCGAGGGGCCCCTACGGGGGGCGTCGGAGACCCAGTACTTC. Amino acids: CASEGPLRGASETQYF.

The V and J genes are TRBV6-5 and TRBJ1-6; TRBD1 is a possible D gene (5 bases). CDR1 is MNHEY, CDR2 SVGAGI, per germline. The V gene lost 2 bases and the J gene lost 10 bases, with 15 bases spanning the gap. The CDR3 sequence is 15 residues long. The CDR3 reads CASSYNVIRDSPLHF. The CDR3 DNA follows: TGTGCCAGCAGTTACAATGTTATCAGGGACTCACCCCTCCACTTT.

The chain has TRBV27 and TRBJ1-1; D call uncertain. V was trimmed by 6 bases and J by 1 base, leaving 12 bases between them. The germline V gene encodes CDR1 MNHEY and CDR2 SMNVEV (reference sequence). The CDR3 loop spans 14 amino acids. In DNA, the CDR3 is TGTGCCAGCAGCCCGCGCGCCGCGAACACTGAAGCTTTCTTT. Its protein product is CASSPRAANTEAFF.

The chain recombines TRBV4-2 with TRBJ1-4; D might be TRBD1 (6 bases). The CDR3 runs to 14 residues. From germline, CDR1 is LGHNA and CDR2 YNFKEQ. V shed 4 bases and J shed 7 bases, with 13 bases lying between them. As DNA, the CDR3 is TGTGCCAGCAGCCGGCGGGGGGCTGGTGAAAAACTGTTTTTT. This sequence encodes CASSRRGAGEKLFF.